The clone carrying this T cell receptor (beta chain) was observed a handful of times. Antigen unknown. This specimen comes from a study of T cells in Graves' hyperthyroidism and ophthalmopathy. The study, taken as a whole, reports: The model forecast ophthalmopathy, anticipating it by a median 6.5 months before onset.

Template material for amplifying TCR beta CDR3 regions consisted of RNA transcripts. Using the HTBI primer set, a first-round RT-PCR was run on the TCR CDR3. TCRdb re-called the multiplex PCR reads through MiXCR, storing one row per CDR3 protein. The sample yields over 550,000 distinct CDR3 sequences, around 15% seen once. The CDR3 extends over 18 amino acids. The V segment lost 2 bases and the J segment 0 bases; nucleotides outside the gene matches: 10. Looked up from germline, CDR1 is SGHNT and CDR2 is YENEEA. This clonotype originated in a woman between 18 and 30 years old with Graves' hyperthyroidism. Sequences were obtained from blood. V gene TRBV11-3 combines with J gene TRBJ2-1, with 7 bases fitting TRBD1. The CDR3 sequence: CASSLNSLGQSSYNEQFF. CDR3 sequence (DNA): TGTGCCAGCAGCTTAAACTCCTTGGGACAGAGCTCCTACAATGAGCAGTTCTTC.